This TCR beta chain stems from a study of cytomegalovirus exposure and HLA in healthy donors. As concerns this clone: Within the sample, other DNA sequences also encode this same CDR3.

The CDR3 has 13 residues. Germline assignment: CDR1 SGHNT and CDR2 YYREEE (reference sequence). V lost 4 bases, J lost 5 bases, and 4 bases stayed unmatched. PCR employed 60 Vbeta and 13 Jbeta primers. Sequencing was performed with immunoSEQ multiplex PCR; in TCRdb, only in-frame clones are kept and a portion is missing. The sample contains some 160,000 clones, roughly three quarters of which appear only once. This sequence was found in a man between 60 and 75 years old in good health and CMV-seronegative. The chain links TRBV5-4 to TRBJ2-5, with 8 bases lining up with TRBD1. Input material: PBMCs. CDR3 sequence reads: CASSQDREETQYF. For the CDR3, the DNA is TGTGCCAGCAGCCAGGACAGGGAGGAGACCCAGTACTTC.